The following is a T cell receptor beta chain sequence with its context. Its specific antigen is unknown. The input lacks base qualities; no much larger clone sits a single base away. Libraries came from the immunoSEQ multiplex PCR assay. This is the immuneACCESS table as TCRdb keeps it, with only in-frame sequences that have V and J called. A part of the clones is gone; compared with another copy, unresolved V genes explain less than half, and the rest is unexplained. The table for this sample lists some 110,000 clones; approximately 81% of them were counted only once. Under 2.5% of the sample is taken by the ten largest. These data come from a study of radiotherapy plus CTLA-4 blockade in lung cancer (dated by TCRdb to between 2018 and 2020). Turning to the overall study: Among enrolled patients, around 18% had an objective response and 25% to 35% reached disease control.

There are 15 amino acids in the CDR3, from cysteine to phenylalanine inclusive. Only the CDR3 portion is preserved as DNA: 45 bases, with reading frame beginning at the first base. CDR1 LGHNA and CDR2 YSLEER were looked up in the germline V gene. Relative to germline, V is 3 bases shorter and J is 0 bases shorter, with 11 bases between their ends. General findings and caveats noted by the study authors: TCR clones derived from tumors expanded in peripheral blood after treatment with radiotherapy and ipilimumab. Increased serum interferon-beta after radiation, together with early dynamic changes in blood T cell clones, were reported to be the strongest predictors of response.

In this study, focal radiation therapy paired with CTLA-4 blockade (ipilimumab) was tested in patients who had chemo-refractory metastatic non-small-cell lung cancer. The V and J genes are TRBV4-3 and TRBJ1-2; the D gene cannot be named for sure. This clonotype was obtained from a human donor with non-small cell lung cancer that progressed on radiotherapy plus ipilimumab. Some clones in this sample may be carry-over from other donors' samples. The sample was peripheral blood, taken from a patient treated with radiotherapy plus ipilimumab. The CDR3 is CASSQGGYSNYGYTF. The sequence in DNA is TGCGCCAGCAGCCAGGGAGGGTACTCTAACTATGGCTACACCTTC.